The present T cell receptor beta chain was sequenced within a study of OX40 agonist ivuxolimab in advanced cancers. About the research overall: As their treatment, patients were administered ivuxolimab, an agonistic anti-OX40 (CD134) antibody. The study gave patients intravenous ivuxolimab at 0.01 to 10 mg/kg every 2 weeks. Antecedent anti-PD-1, anti-PD-L1 or anti-CTLA-4 therapy was permissible, with about 40% having received some. Findings and limits, study-wide: By week 6 at 0.1 to 3.0 mg/kg, blood CD4+ and CD8+ T cells had expanded clonally.

Trimming removed 9 bases at V and 4 bases at J, with 21 bases between. The V gene's germline CDR1 is SGHRS and CDR2 YFSETQ. This CDR3 spans 15 amino acids. A remark on this clone: The target antigen is unknown.

Repertoires were generated with immunoSEQ multiplex PCR, while TCRdb's copy carries only in-frame clones and drops some. Altogether approximately 77,000 clones are present, 91% being singletons, with the ten largest covering around 1.6%. This sequence joins TRBV5-1 and TRBJ2-3; D is perhaps TRBD2 (6 bases). This specimen consisted of CD4+ or CD8+ T cells sorted from blood, obtained in a trial of the OX40 agonist ivuxolimab. This sequence originates from an adult with an advanced solid tumor such as melanoma, head and neck, liver or kidney cancer. CDR3 protein: CATTEGKTSSDTQYF. Here the CDR3 DNA reads TGCGCCACCACGGAAGGGAAGACTAGTTCAGATACGCAGTATTTT.